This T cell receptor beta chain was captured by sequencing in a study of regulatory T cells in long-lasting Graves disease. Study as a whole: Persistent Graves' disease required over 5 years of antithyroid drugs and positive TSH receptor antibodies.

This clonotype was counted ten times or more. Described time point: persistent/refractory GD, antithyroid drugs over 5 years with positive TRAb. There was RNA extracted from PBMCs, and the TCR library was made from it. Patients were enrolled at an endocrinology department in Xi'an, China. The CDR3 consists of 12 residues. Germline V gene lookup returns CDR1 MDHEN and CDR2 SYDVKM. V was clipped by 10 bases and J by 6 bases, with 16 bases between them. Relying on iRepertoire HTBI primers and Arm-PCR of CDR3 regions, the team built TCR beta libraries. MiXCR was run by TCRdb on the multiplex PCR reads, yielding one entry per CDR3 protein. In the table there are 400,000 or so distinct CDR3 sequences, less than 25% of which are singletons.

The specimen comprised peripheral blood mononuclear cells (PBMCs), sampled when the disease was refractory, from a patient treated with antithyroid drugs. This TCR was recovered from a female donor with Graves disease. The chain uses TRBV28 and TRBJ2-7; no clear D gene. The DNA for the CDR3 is TGTGCCACTCGAGGTTTGACCCTCGAGCAGTACTTC. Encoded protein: CATRGLTLEQYF. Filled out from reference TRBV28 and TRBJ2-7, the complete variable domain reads DVKVTQSSRYLVKRTGEKVFLECVQDMDHENMFWYRQDPGLGLRLIYFSYDVKMKEKGDIPEGYSVSREKKERFSLILESASTNQTSMYLCATRGLTLEQYFGPGTRLTVT.